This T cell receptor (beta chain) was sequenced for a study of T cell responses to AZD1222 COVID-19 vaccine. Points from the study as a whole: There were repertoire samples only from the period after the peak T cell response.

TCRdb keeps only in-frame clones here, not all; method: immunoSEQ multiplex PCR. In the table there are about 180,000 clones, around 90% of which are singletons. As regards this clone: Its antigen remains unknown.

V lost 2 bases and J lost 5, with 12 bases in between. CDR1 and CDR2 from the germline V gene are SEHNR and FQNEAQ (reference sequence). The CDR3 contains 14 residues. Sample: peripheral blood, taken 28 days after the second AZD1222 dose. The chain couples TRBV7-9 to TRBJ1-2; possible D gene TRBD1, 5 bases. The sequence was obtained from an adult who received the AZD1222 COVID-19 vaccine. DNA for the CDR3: TGTGCCAGCAGCTTAATCGCAGGGATTTATGGCTACACCTTC. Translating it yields CASSLIAGIYGYTF.